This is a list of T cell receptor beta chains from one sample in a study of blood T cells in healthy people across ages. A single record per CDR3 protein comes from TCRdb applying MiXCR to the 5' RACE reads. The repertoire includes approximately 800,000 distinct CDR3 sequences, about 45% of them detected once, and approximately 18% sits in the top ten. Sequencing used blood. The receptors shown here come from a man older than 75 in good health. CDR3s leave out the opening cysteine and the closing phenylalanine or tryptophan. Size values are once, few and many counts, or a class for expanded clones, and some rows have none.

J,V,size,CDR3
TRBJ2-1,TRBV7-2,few,ASSLWGRTNEQF
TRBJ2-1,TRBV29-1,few,SVEGNPDYNEQF
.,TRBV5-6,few,ASSRFPGDGHEQY
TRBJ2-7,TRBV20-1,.,SARRTSGTVNEQY
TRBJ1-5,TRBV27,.,ASSSATSNQPQH
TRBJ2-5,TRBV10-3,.,AISESRTGTRETQY
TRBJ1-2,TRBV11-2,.,ASSGGQGAGYGYT
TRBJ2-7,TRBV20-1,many,SAPRGLAGGAYEQY
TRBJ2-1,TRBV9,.,ASSASGLSYNEQF
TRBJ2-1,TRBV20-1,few,SAEKGLDEQF
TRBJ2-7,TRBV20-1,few,SARSAGSPRGVEQY
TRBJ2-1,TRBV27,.,ASWGPASYNEQF
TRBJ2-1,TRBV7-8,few,ASSNDNREVRF
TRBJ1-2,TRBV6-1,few,ASSEVQGGGYT
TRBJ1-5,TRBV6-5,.,ASSYSQYSNQPQH
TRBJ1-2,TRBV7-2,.,ASSLAAEYGYT
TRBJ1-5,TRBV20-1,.,SAQGQGERQPQH
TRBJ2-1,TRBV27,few,ASSLSGSETRQF
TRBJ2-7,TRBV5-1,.,ASSLATGGPISYEQY
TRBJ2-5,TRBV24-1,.,ATSELGGRAETQY
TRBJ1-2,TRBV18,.,ASSPNRDSQGYT
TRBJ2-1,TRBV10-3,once,TIGPGTGNEQF
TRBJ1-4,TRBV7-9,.,ASSLRDNEKLF
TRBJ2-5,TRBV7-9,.,ASSPRVGRGETQY
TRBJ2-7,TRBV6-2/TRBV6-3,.,ASSSLLGYEQY
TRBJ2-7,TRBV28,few,ASRYPGTGDYEQY
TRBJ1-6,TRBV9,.,ASSVQQGNSPLH
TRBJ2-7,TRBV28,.,ASRERQGGKGEQY
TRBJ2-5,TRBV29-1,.,SVEGTSGETQY
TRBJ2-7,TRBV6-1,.,ASSESRERESIGEQY
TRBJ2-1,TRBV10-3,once,AISRGGGSKEQF
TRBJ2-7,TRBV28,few,ASSLPQAYEQY
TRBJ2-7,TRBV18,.,ASSPSRDNEQY
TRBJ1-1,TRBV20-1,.,SAQRGGDITEAF
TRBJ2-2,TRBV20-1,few,SACRESYIGELF
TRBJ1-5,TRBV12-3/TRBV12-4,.,ASSPGQISNQPQH
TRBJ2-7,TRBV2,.,ASSPPRAPYEQY
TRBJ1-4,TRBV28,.,ASSSIATNEKLF
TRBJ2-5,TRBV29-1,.,SVEERRYQETQY
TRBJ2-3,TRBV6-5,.,ASSYSLFGTDTQY
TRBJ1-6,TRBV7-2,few,ASSPGGSPLH
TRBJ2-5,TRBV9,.,ASSPGGLAGRETQY
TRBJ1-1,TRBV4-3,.,ASSQDRGRGLMNTEAF
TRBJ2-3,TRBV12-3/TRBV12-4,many,ASGQAASTDTQY
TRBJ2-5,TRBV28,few,ASITHGGKGETQY
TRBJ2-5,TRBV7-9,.,ASSLASIGSEQY
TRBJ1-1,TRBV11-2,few,ASNRPNTEAF
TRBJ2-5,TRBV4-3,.,ASSQDLPRGGYETQY
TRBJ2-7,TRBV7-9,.,ASSLEKQGANEQY
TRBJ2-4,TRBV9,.,ASSVVGAADIQY
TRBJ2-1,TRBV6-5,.,ASSWTGGTVNEQF
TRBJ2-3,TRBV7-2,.,ASSLDWTSGDTDTQY
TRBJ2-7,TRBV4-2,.,ASSQVFRWTGSSYEQY
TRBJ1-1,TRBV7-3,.,ASSLDPVNTEAF
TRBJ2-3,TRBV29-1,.,SVEDMGRTDTQY